This T cell receptor (beta chain) was recorded in a study of cytomegalovirus exposure and HLA in healthy donors. Study in general: Earlier, 100 million to 120 million unique TCR beta sequences were recovered from about 200 million T cells by an analysis.

The PCR ran on 60 Vbeta and 13 Jbeta primers. Method: immunoSEQ multiplex PCR; TCRdb's copy keeps in-frame clones and lacks some. The sample records roughly 77,000 clones, 9.5% to 13% being singletons. This CDR3 comprises 13 residues. The V end lost 0 bases, the J end lost 8 bases, and 9 bases lay between the germline ends. CDR1 SGDLS and CDR2 YYNGEE come from the germline V gene. Those who donated were healthy bone marrow donors. While unrecorded immune exposures were likely, the donors were nominally healthy when sampled. The sample comprised PBMCs. The TCR was taken from a man aged 55 to 70 in good health and CMV-seropositive. The V gene is TRBV9, the J gene TRBJ2-1; D gene uncertain. CDR3 coding DNA: TGTGCCAGCAGCGTAGGCGATTCGGATGAGCAGTTCTTC. It is translated as CASSVGDSDEQFF.